The text below deals with one TCR beta chain. Between the trimmed V and J ends, which lost 2 bases and 5 bases, there was a span of 12 bases. The germline CDR1 and CDR2 sequences are MNHEY and SVGAGI. This CDR3 comprises 14 residues. Measured with immunoSEQ multiplex PCR; TCRdb has only the in-frame clones, and not every one. The sample lists about 250,000 clones; roughly 81% were seen once. The source of the sample is a study of blood T cell repertoires in COVID-19. Study-level background: Samples came from the United States, Italy and Spain, spanning acute and convalescent COVID-19. T cells, B-cell-depleted T cells, or PBMCs supplied cDNA or gDNA.

All enrollees were roughly 18 to 89 years old and from roughly 22 US areas. A case of COVID-19 had been met by exposed participants within 2 weeks before study entry. Sequencing used PBMCs or T cells enriched from blood (not recorded which). This sequence joins TRBV6-5 and TRBJ2-5; a possible D gene is TRBD2 (5 bases). The receptor comes from a woman aged 45-59 years who had been exposed to COVID-19. CDR3 sequence: CASSYGEAVETQYF. The CDR3 region has the DNA TGTGCCAGCAGTTACGGGGAAGCGGTTGAGACCCAGTACTTC.